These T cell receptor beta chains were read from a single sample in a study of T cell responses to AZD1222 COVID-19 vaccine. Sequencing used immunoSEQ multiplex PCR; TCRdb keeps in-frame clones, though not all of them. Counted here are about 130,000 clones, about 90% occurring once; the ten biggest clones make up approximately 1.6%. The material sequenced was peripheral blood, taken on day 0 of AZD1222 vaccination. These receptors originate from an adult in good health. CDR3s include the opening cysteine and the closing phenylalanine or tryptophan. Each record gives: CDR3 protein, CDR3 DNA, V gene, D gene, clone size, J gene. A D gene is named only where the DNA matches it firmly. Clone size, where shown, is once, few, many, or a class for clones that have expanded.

CASSPDASAGGYTF	TGTGCCAGCAGCCCCGACGCCTCAGCCGGTGGCTACACCTTC	TRBV7-2	.	few	TRBJ1-2
CASSDILATEQYF	TGCGCCAGCAGCGACATACTAGCGACCGAGCAGTACTTC	TRBV5-1	TRBD2	.	TRBJ2-7
CASRGQGGRPQHF	TGTGCCAGCAGAGGACAGGGAGGAAGGCCCCAGCATTTT	TRBV6-5	TRBD1	.	TRBJ1-5
CASIFPPSTAFF	TGTGCCAGCATCTTTCCGCCTAGTACTGCTTTCTTT	TRBV28	.	.	TRBJ1-1
CASSLGSSTDTQYF	TGTGCCAGCAGCTTGGGCAGCAGCACAGATACGCAGTATTTT	TRBV7-3	.	.	TRBJ2-3
CAISVVENTEAFF	TGTGCCATCAGTGTAGTGGAGAACACTGAAGCTTTCTTT	TRBV10-3	.	.	TRBJ1-1
CASSEAGWGYTF	TGTGCCAGCAGTGAAGCGGGGTGGGGCTACACCTTC	TRBV6-1	.	once	TRBJ1-2
CASSGGGGHTDTQYF	TGTGCCAGCAGTGGAGGGGGGGGGCACACAGATACGCAGTATTTT	TRBV2	.	.	TRBJ2-3
CATQAGPRSSYEQYF	TGTGCCACCCAGGCGGGGCCCCGGAGCTCCTACGAGCAGTACTTC	TRBV2	.	.	TRBJ2-7
CASRTDRATLYGYTF	TGTGCCAGCAGGACGGACAGGGCAACTCTCTATGGCTACACCTTC	TRBV28	TRBD1	few	TRBJ1-2
CASSPGAWDEQYF	TGTGCCAGCTCACCCGGGGCATGGGACGAGCAGTACTTC	TRBV18	.	.	TRBJ2-7
CASSSRGTTYNEQFF	TGTGCCAGCAGCTCGCGGGGGACCACCTACAATGAGCAGTTCTTC	TRBV11-2	TRBD2	few	TRBJ2-1
CASSLAGVPSYEQYF	TGTGCCAGCAGCTTAGCCGGGGTCCCCTCCTACGAGCAGTACTTC	TRBV7-2	.	.	TRBJ2-7
CASSSRQGSEKLFF	TGTGCCAGCAGTTCCCGACAGGGTAGTGAAAAACTGTTTTTT	TRBV6-5	TRBD1	.	TRBJ1-4
CSASPGGPSGELFF	TGCAGTGCTAGTCCGGGGGGGCCTTCCGGGGAGCTGTTTTTT	TRBV20-1	TRBD2	.	TRBJ2-2
CASSFRATSGYNTGELFF	TGTGCCAGCAGCTTTAGGGCGACTAGCGGCTACAACACCGGGGAGCTGTTTTTT	TRBV7-2	TRBD2	.	TRBJ2-2
CASSPRTEEQYF	TGTGCCAGCAGCCCTCGGACGGAGGAGCAGTACTTC	TRBV5-6	.	.	TRBJ2-7
CSSRGGSTDTQYF	TGCAGCTCCCGGGGGGGGAGCACAGATACGCAGTATTTT	TRBV29-1	TRBD2	.	TRBJ2-3
CASSEGTGYTF	TGTGCCAGCAGTGAAGGGACCGGCTACACCTTC	TRBV2	.	.	TRBJ1-2
CAWSVGPGNTIYF	TGTGCCTGGAGTGTGGGTCCTGGAAACACCATATATTTT	TRBV30	.	.	TRBJ1-3
CASSQRGKGYYEQYF	TGTGCCAGCAGCCAAAGGGGCAAGGGATACTACGAGCAGTACTTC	TRBV11-1	.	.	TRBJ2-7